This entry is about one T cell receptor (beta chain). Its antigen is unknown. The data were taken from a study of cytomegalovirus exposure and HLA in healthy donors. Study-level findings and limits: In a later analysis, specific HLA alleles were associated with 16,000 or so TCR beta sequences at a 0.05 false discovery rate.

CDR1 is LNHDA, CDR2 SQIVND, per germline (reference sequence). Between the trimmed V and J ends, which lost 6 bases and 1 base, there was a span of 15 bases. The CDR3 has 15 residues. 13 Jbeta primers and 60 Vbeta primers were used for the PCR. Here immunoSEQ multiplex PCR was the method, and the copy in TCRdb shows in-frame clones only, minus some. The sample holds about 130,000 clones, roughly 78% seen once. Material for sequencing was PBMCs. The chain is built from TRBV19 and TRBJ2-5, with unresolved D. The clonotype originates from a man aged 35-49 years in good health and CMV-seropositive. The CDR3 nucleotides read TGTGCCAGTAGCCCCGGAAGAGGAGTCCAAGAGACCCAGTACTTC. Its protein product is CASSPGRGVQETQYF.